This is a list of T cell receptor beta chains from one sample in a study of blood T cell repertoires in COVID-19. The assay was immunoSEQ multiplex PCR, and TCRdb's table has in-frame clones only and misses some. The sample holds some 220,000 clones, roughly 85% seen once. Material: peripheral blood. The source is a woman in her 70s with COVID-19, enrolled during active disease. Each CDR3 is given with its conserved first and last residue. A D gene is named only where the DNA matches it firmly. Some rows have no size entry. The others give once, few or many, or a class for an expanded clone.

abundance: .; j_gene: TRBJ2-5; d_gene: TRBD1; v_gene: TRBV6-5; CDR3nt: TGTGCCAGCAGTTACTCCGACAGGGAAGAGACCCAGTACTTC; CDR3aa: CASSYSDREETQYF
abundance: .; j_gene: TRBJ2-5; d_gene: TRBD2; v_gene: TRBV7-3; CDR3nt: TGTGCCAGCAGCCCCCGACTAGCGGTGGGGGTAAAGACCCAGTACTTC; CDR3aa: CASSPRLAVGVKTQYF
abundance: once; j_gene: TRBJ2-1; d_gene: .; v_gene: TRBV5-4; CDR3nt: TGTGCCAGCAGCCTCGGGACAACCTCCTACAATGAGCAGTTCTTC; CDR3aa: CASSLGTTSYNEQFF
abundance: .; j_gene: TRBJ1-1; d_gene: .; v_gene: TRBV3-1/TRBV3-2; CDR3nt: TGTGCCAGCAGCTCCCAGGAGGGATGGACTGAAGCTTTCTTT; CDR3aa: CASSSQEGWTEAFF
abundance: .; j_gene: TRBJ1-2; d_gene: TRBD1; v_gene: TRBV2; CDR3nt: TGTGCCAGCAGGCCAACAGGGGGACTTCCCTATGGCTACACCTTC; CDR3aa: CASRPTGGLPYGYTF
abundance: .; j_gene: TRBJ1-1; d_gene: .; v_gene: TRBV18; CDR3nt: TGTGCCAGCTCACCAGGTGAGGCGGAAGCTTTCTTT; CDR3aa: CASSPGEAEAFF
abundance: .; j_gene: TRBJ2-2; d_gene: .; v_gene: TRBV7-6; CDR3nt: TGTGCCAGCAGCACCAGACACCCGCTGCTCGGTGGGGAGCTGTTTTTT; CDR3aa: CASSTRHPLLGGELFF
abundance: .; j_gene: TRBJ1-5; d_gene: .; v_gene: TRBV7-7; CDR3nt: TGTGCTAGCAGCTCAGGGACAAATCAGCCCCAGCATTTT; CDR3aa: CASSSGTNQPQHF
abundance: .; j_gene: TRBJ2-5; d_gene: .; v_gene: TRBV25-1; CDR3nt: TGTGCCAGCAGTGCCTCGGAGACCCAGTACTTC; CDR3aa: CASSASETQYF
abundance: .; j_gene: TRBJ2-5; d_gene: TRBD1; v_gene: TRBV2; CDR3nt: TGTGCCAGCAGTGAAGGGCAGGGGGCCTCTAGGTCGTGGGAGACCCAGTACTTC; CDR3aa: CASSEGQGASRSWETQYF
abundance: .; j_gene: TRBJ1-5; d_gene: TRBD1; v_gene: TRBV5-6; CDR3nt: TGTGCCAGCAGCCCACAGGGGACGAGCAATCAGCCCCAGCATTTT; CDR3aa: CASSPQGTSNQPQHF
abundance: .; j_gene: TRBJ2-5; d_gene: .; v_gene: TRBV2; CDR3nt: TGTGCCAGGGAGAGGACAAACCAAGAGACCCAGTACTTC; CDR3aa: CARERTNQETQYF
abundance: .; j_gene: TRBJ1-3; d_gene: .; v_gene: TRBV5-8; CDR3nt: TGTGCCAGCAGCTTGGCCTTAGCTTTCTCTGGAAACACCATATATTTT; CDR3aa: CASSLALAFSGNTIYF
abundance: .; j_gene: TRBJ2-1; d_gene: TRBD2; v_gene: TRBV5-4; CDR3nt: TGTGCCAGCAGCTTCGGCGGGGGGGCCAGAAATGAGCAGTTCTTC; CDR3aa: CASSFGGGARNEQFF
abundance: .; j_gene: TRBJ2-7; d_gene: TRBD1; v_gene: TRBV6-5; CDR3nt: TGTGCCAGCAGTCCGGCGGCTGACAGGGGCGAGCAGTACTTC; CDR3aa: CASSPAADRGEQYF
abundance: .; j_gene: TRBJ1-1; d_gene: .; v_gene: TRBV2; CDR3nt: TGTGCCAGCAAGAACAGGATGGGGGGGACTGAAGCTTTCTTT; CDR3aa: CASKNRMGGTEAFF
abundance: .; j_gene: TRBJ1-4; d_gene: .; v_gene: TRBV2; CDR3nt: TGTGCCAGCAGCGCGGAAGGCCGAGGAGGAAAACTGTTTTTT; CDR3aa: CASSAEGRGGKLFF
abundance: .; j_gene: TRBJ2-1; d_gene: TRBD2; v_gene: TRBV11-2; CDR3nt: TGTGCCAGCATCCCGACTAGCGGGGCTAACAATGAGCAGTTCTTC; CDR3aa: CASIPTSGANNEQFF
abundance: .; j_gene: TRBJ1-4; d_gene: .; v_gene: TRBV5-1; CDR3nt: TGCGCCAGCAGCTTGTCGAGTAATGAAAAACTGTTTTTT; CDR3aa: CASSLSSNEKLFF
abundance: .; j_gene: TRBJ1-1; d_gene: .; v_gene: TRBV27; CDR3nt: TGTGCCAGCAGTTTAATGGGGGCCAGCACTGAAGCTTTCTTT; CDR3aa: CASSLMGASTEAFF
abundance: .; j_gene: TRBJ2-3; d_gene: TRBD1; v_gene: TRBV19; CDR3nt: TGTGCCAGTAGTATGGGACAGGGGTCGGATACGCAGTATTTT; CDR3aa: CASSMGQGSDTQYF
abundance: .; j_gene: TRBJ1-5; d_gene: TRBD1; v_gene: TRBV10-3; CDR3nt: TGTGCCATCAGTCAGGGGGGAATCAATCAGCCCCAGCATTTT; CDR3aa: CAISQGGINQPQHF
abundance: .; j_gene: TRBJ1-2; d_gene: TRBD1; v_gene: TRBV6-2/TRBV6-3; CDR3nt: TGTGCCAGCAGCAGCATGGGACAGGGGGCCGTTGGCTACACCTTC; CDR3aa: CASSSMGQGAVGYTF
abundance: once; j_gene: TRBJ1-2; d_gene: TRBD1; v_gene: TRBV7-2; CDR3nt: TGTGCCAGCAGCTATTCAACGCTAGCCGGGACAGGGGAGGGCTACACCTTC; CDR3aa: CASSYSTLAGTGEGYTF
abundance: .; j_gene: TRBJ2-3; d_gene: .; v_gene: TRBV27; CDR3nt: TGTGCCAGCAGTTTAGCGGGGGCTTCTTACACAGATACGCAGTATTTT; CDR3aa: CASSLAGASYTDTQYF
abundance: .; j_gene: TRBJ2-1; d_gene: .; v_gene: TRBV2; CDR3nt: TGTGCCAGCAGGGAGGGACGGGTTACAATAGATGAGCAGTTCTTC; CDR3aa: CASREGRVTIDEQFF
abundance: medium-sized; j_gene: TRBJ1-2; d_gene: TRBD1; v_gene: TRBV6-5; CDR3nt: TGTGCCAGCGCTCCGACAGGGGATTATGGCTACACCTTC; CDR3aa: CASAPTGDYGYTF
abundance: .; j_gene: TRBJ1-2; d_gene: .; v_gene: TRBV10-3; CDR3nt: TGTGCCATCAGTGAGCGGGAGGCAGTTCTTAACTATGGCTACACCTTC; CDR3aa: CAISEREAVLNYGYTF
abundance: .; j_gene: TRBJ1-1; d_gene: TRBD1; v_gene: TRBV7-3; CDR3nt: TGTGCCAGCAGCCGCTTGAGGGGGCACACTGAAGCTTTCTTT; CDR3aa: CASSRLRGHTEAFF
abundance: .; j_gene: TRBJ2-1; d_gene: .; v_gene: TRBV11-1; CDR3nt: TGTGCCAGCAGCCCTGGGACTCTAAATGAGCAGTTCTTC; CDR3aa: CASSPGTLNEQFF
abundance: .; j_gene: TRBJ2-2; d_gene: TRBD2; v_gene: TRBV19; CDR3nt: TGTGCCAGTAGTATAGCACTAGCGAACTCCGGGGAGCTGTTTTTT; CDR3aa: CASSIALANSGELFF
abundance: .; j_gene: TRBJ1-2; d_gene: TRBD1; v_gene: TRBV9; CDR3nt: TGTGCCAGCAGCTCACAGGGGATTAACTATGGCTACACCTTC; CDR3aa: CASSSQGINYGYTF
abundance: .; j_gene: TRBJ1-2; d_gene: .; v_gene: TRBV29-1; CDR3nt: TGCAGCGGAGGCGGCATAAACTCTAACTATGGCTACACCTTC; CDR3aa: CSGGGINSNYGYTF
abundance: .; j_gene: TRBJ2-3; d_gene: .; v_gene: TRBV5-1; CDR3nt: TGCGCCAGCAGCTTGGTAACGGGGGAGGTAGATACGCAGTATTTT; CDR3aa: CASSLVTGEVDTQYF
abundance: .; j_gene: TRBJ2-1; d_gene: .; v_gene: TRBV19; CDR3nt: TGTGCCAGTAGTATTCCCAGGGTCATCAGTGCTGAGCAGTTCTTC; CDR3aa: CASSIPRVISAEQFF
abundance: .; j_gene: TRBJ1-5; d_gene: TRBD1; v_gene: TRBV5-6; CDR3nt: TGTGCCAGCAGCCTACTCTCAGGGACAGGACGCAATCAGCCCCAGCATTTT; CDR3aa: CASSLLSGTGRNQPQHF
abundance: few; j_gene: TRBJ2-5; d_gene: TRBD2; v_gene: TRBV7-2; CDR3nt: TGTGCCAGCAGCTTAGATCCTAGCGGGGGACTATCCCAAGAGACCCAGTACTTC; CDR3aa: CASSLDPSGGLSQETQYF
abundance: .; j_gene: TRBJ1-1; d_gene: .; v_gene: TRBV7-3; CDR3nt: TGTGCCACCAGGCCCGGAAGGGGTAACACTGAAGCTTTCTTT; CDR3aa: CATRPGRGNTEAFF
abundance: .; j_gene: TRBJ1-1; d_gene: TRBD1; v_gene: TRBV5-1; CDR3nt: TGCGCCAGCAGCTTAAGGGCGACAGGGGACATTGAAGCTTTCTTT; CDR3aa: CASSLRATGDIEAFF
abundance: .; j_gene: TRBJ2-1; d_gene: TRBD2; v_gene: TRBV7-9; CDR3nt: TGTGCCAGCACCGGACTAGCGGGAGGGCATCATGAGCAGTTCTTC; CDR3aa: CASTGLAGGHHEQFF